The next 10 T cell receptor beta chains were all read from a single sample in a study of blood T cell repertoires in COVID-19. The table came from immunoSEQ multiplex PCR; TCRdb's copy has only in-frame clones and leaves some out. The sample holds 200,000 or so clones, about nine tenths seen once. The specimen was PBMCs or T cells enriched from blood (not recorded which). The receptors come from a woman between 40 and 50 years old with acute COVID-19.

J is TRBJ1-1 and V is TRBV29-1; 12 bases are shared with TRBD1. The CDR3 runs to 14 residues. The V gene end was trimmed by 6 bases and the J gene end by 7 bases; junction bases not matched to a gene: 9. Looked up from germline, CDR1 is SQVTM and CDR2 is ANQGSEA. The DNA for the CDR3 is TGCAGCGTCGCCCCGGGACAGGGGGCCCTTGAAGCTTTCTTT. Protein: CSVAPGQGALEAFF.

V usage is TRBV30 and J usage is TRBJ1-4; D is ambiguous. CDR1 GTSNPN and CDR2 SVGIG come from the germline V gene (reference sequence). The CDR3 length is 13 residues. V dropped 2 bases and J dropped 8 bases, with 12 bases sitting between them. For the CDR3, the DNA is TGTGCCTGGAGTACAAGTGTTGCCGAAAAACTGTTTTTT. Residues: CAWSTSVAEKLFF.

The genes are TRBV24-1 and TRBJ2-2, with D hard to call. Trimming shortened V by 1 base and J by 6 bases, and 8 bases separated the two germline ends. The V gene's germline CDR1 is KGHDR and CDR2 SFDVKD. This CDR3 contains 14 residues. The CDR3 bases are TGTGCCACCAGTGATTTCCCCAGCGCCGGGGAGCTGTTTTTT. It is translated as CATSDFPSAGELFF.

The chain joins TRBV18 to TRBJ2-6, with a tentative D call TRBD2 (6 bases). CDR3 length equals 14 residues. V was trimmed by 6 bases and J by 0 bases, leaving 6 bases between them. The germline gives CDR1 KGHSH, CDR2 LQKENI. Here the CDR3 DNA reads TGTGCCAGCTCCGGGAGCTCTGGGGCCAACGTCCTGACTTTC. The encoded protein is CASSGSSGANVLTF.

V is TRBV7-9 and J is TRBJ1-3; D is undetermined. Germline assignment: CDR1 SEHNR and CDR2 FQNEAQ (reference sequence). This CDR3 is 16 amino acids long. V dropped 1 base and J dropped 4 bases, with 14 bases sitting between them. CDR3 nucleotide sequence: TGTGCCAGCAGCTTAGAGGCAGGCTCAACGGGAAACACCATATATTTT. The encoded protein is CASSLEAGSTGNTIYF. The variable domain in full, with the rest retrieved from reference TRBV7-9 and TRBJ1-3, is DTGVSQNPRHKITKRGQNVTFRCDPISEHNRLYWYRQTLGQGPEFLTYFQNEAQLEKSRLLSDRFSAERPKGSFSTLEIQRTEQGDSAMYLCASSLEAGSTGNTIYFGEGSWLTVV.

The chain combines TRBV4-3 with TRBJ1-2; D call uncertain. CDR3 length: 14 amino acids. V was clipped by 0 bases and J by 7 bases, with 12 bases between them. Per germline, CDR1 LGHNA and CDR2 YSLEER. The CDR3 bases are TGCGCCAGCAGCCAAGATATCTATGGAGTTGGCTACACCTTC. The encoded protein is CASSQDIYGVGYTF.

The CDR3 here is CASSQDLTSGRPYNEQFF. CDR3 coding DNA: TGTGCCAGCAGCCAAGATTTGACTAGCGGGCGACCCTACAATGAGCAGTTCTTC. This sequence joins TRBV3-1 (or the pseudogene TRBV3-2) and TRBJ2-1; 10 bases are a match to TRBD2. V trimming: 0 bases; J trimming: 2 bases; junction bases outside the gene matches: 7. The CDR3 loop spans 18 amino acids. Germline CDR1 LGHDT, CDR2 YNNKEL (reference sequence).

CDR3 sequence reads: CASSLQGFPDTQYF. The DNA for the CDR3 is TGTGCCAGCAGTTTACAGGGGTTCCCAGATACGCAGTATTTT. The gene calls are TRBV27 and TRBJ2-3; a possible D gene is TRBD1 (6 bases). CDR1 is MNHEY and CDR2 is SMNVEV in the germline V gene (reference sequence). Trimming took off 2 bases at V and 4 bases at J, with 10 bases between the two ends. The CDR3 has 14 residues.

V and J are TRBV2 and TRBJ2-3; 9 positions match TRBD1. Per the germline V gene, CDR1 is SNHLY and CDR2 is FYNNEI. J lost 4 bases, V lost 8 bases, and 7 bases had no gene match. The CDR3 is 14 amino acids. CDR3 sequence: CASGGDRVPDTQYF. The CDR3 DNA reads TGTGCCAGCGGGGGGGACAGGGTCCCAGATACGCAGTATTTT.

The chain recombines TRBV19 with TRBJ2-2; weak D call: TRBD1 (5 bases). The CDR3 covers 15 residues. The V and J ends lost 3 bases and 4 bases respectively, with 12 bases between them. From germline, CDR1 is LNHDA and CDR2 SQIVND (reference sequence). CDR3 nucleotide sequence: TGTGCCAGTAGTATCCCAGGGCGGACCACCGGGGAGCTGTTTTTT. Translating gives CASSIPGRTTGELFF.